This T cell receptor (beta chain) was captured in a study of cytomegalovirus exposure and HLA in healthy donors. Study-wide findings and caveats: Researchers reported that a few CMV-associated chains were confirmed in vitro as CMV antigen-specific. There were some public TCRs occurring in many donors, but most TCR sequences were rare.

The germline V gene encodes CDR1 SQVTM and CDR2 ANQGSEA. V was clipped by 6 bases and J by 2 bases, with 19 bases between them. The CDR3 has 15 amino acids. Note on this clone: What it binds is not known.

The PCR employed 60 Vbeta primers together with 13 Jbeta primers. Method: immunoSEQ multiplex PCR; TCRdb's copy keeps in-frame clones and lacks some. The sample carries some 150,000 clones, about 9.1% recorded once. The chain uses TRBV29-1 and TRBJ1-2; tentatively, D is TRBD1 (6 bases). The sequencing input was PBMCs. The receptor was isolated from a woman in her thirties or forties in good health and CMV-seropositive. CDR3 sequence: CSVQTAGASNYGYTF. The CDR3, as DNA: TGCAGCGTCCAGACCGCGGGGGCTTCGAACTATGGCTACACCTTC.